One sample yielded the 27 T cell receptor beta chains listed below, sequenced in a study of T cells after yellow fever vaccination. Via MiXCR, TCRdb re-called the 5' RACE reads, giving one row per CDR3 protein. The sample shows approximately 150,000 distinct CDR3 sequences, 5.5% to 7.5% of them seen only once. The material sequenced was CD4+ T cells sorted from PBMCs, taken on the day of the first yellow fever vaccination. Receptors originate from a man aged 18-30 years who received the YFV17D yellow fever vaccine.

This clonotype was seen repeatedly, ten times or more. The chain links TRBV3-1 to TRBJ2-5, with a weak D call TRBD2 (7 bases). Germline CDR1 reads LGHDT; CDR2 reads YNNKEL (reference sequence). The CDR3 is 14 amino acids. V was cut by 5 bases and J by 5 bases, with 15 bases left in between. The CDR3 here is CASSKRRGQETQYF. CDR3 bases: TGTGCCAGCAGCAAAAGGCGGGGGCAGGAGACCCAGTACTTC.

This clonotype has just a few counts. The chain combines TRBV20-1 with TRBJ1-6; D is unresolved. Trimming took off 3 bases at V and 4 bases at J, with 7 bases between the two ends. Germline CDR1 DFQATT, CDR2 SNEGSKA (reference sequence). The CDR3 loop spans 13 amino acids. The CDR3 loop is CSASPNYNSPLHF. CDR3 in DNA: TGCAGTGCTAGCCCAAATTATAATTCACCCCTCCACTTT.

This clonotype has more than one count but fewer than ten. The chain has TRBV4-3 and TRBJ2-1, with 10 bases lining up with TRBD2. The CDR3 loop spans 19 amino acids. The germline V gene encodes CDR1 LGHNA and CDR2 YSLEER. Germline trimming cut 0 bases from V and 4 bases from J; bases unmatched to any gene: 12. The DNA for the CDR3 is TGCGCCAGCAGCCAAGAGGGACTAGCGATGGACCTGGGTTACAATGAGCAGTTCTTC. This translates into CASSQEGLAMDLGYNEQFF.

In its sample, this clonotype was seen a few times. As DNA, the CDR3 is TGCAGTGCCGTAGCGGGGGCCACAGATACGCAGTATTTT. Translating gives CSAVAGATDTQYF. The J gene is TRBJ2-3, the V gene TRBV20-1; 9 nucleotides agree with TRBD2. V lost 6 bases, J lost 2 bases, and 3 bases stayed unmatched. The germline V gene encodes CDR1 DFQATT and CDR2 SNEGSKA (reference sequence). This CDR3 has 13 residues.

This clonotype was observed at least ten times. The gene calls are TRBV5-1 and TRBJ2-1; D is perhaps TRBD2 (6 bases). Looked up from germline, CDR1 is SGHRS and CDR2 is YFSETQ. The CDR3 runs 14 residues. The V and J ends lost 3 bases and 4 bases respectively, with 11 bases between them. Written as DNA, the CDR3 is TGCGCCAGCAGCTCCGCCGGGACTTACAATGAGCAGTTCTTC. It translates to CASSSAGTYNEQFF.

In its sample, this clonotype was seen a few times. The DNA for the CDR3 is TGCAGCTGCGAGGAAGCTCCAAGCACAGATACGCAGTATTTT. This codes for CSCEEAPSTDTQYF. The chain carries TRBV20-1 and TRBJ2-3; D unclear. CDR3 length: 14 amino acids. Germline values: CDR1 DFQATT, CDR2 SNEGSKA (reference sequence).

The rearrangement uses TRBV20-1 and TRBJ1-2, with D possibly matching TRBD1 (5 bases). The V gene lost 5 bases and the J gene lost 8 bases, with 18 bases spanning the gap. Germline V lookup: CDR1 DFQATT, CDR2 SNEGSKA (reference sequence). The CDR3 is made up of 13 amino acids. The CDR3 is CSAVGVSYGGYTF. The DNA of the CDR3 is TGCAGTGCTGTGGGGGTATCCTATGGAGGCTACACCTTC.

This clonotype has at least ten counts. The chain carries TRBV12-3 or TRBV12-4 and TRBJ2-2; TRBD1 aligns across 9 bases. This CDR3 has 16 amino acids. The trim removed 6 bases at V and 5 bases at J, leaving 10 bases unmatched. CDR3 sequence reads: CASSRQLGQGTGELFF. CDR3 nucleotide sequence: TGTGCCAGCAGCAGACAATTAGGACAGGGGACCGGGGAGCTGTTTTTT.

In this sample, this clonotype turned up a few times. This chain connects TRBV18 to TRBJ2-1; no clear D. The CDR3 is 16 amino acids. In germline, CDR1 is KGHSH, CDR2 LQKENI. V lost 6 bases, J lost 0 bases, and 15 bases lay in between. This chain's CDR3 is CASSPMGSSSYNEQFF. CDR3 DNA: TGTGCCAGCTCCCCGATGGGTTCCAGCTCCTACAATGAGCAGTTCTTC.

Remarks on this clonotype: One base away lies a much larger clone, so this may be a sequencing read error. This sequence joins TRBV5-1 and TRBJ2-1; the D gene is possibly TRBD1 (6 bases). This CDR3 comprises 15 residues. V dropped 0 bases and J dropped 8 bases, with 15 bases sitting between them. CDR1 and CDR2 (germline): SGHRS, YFSETQ. CDR3 nucleotides: TGCGCCAGCAGCTTGGCCACACAGGGTTTTTATGAGCAGTTCTTC. Protein product: CASSLATQGFYEQFF.

The rearrangement uses TRBV7-2 and TRBJ1-1, with D tentatively TRBD1 (5 bases). V was shortened by 7 bases and J by 0 bases, with 18 bases between the two germline ends. Germline values: CDR1 SGHTA, CDR2 FQGNSA. The CDR3 consists of 16 residues. The CDR3 bases are TGTGCCAGCAAAGGTCCGGGACTGCTGTTGAACACTGAAGCTTTCTTT. Translating it yields CASKGPGLLLNTEAFF. Using reference TRBV7-2 and TRBJ1-1 for the parts outside the CDR3, the full variable domain is GAGVSQSPSNKVTEKGKDVELRCDPISGHTALYWYRQSLGQGLEFLIYFQGNSAPDKSGLPSDRFSAERTGGSVSTLTIQRTQQEDSAVYLCASKGPGLLLNTEAFFGQGTRLTVV.

This clonotype was counted ten times or more. The chain combines TRBV5-1 with TRBJ2-7, with TRBD2 matching 11 bases. CDR1 is SGHRS and CDR2 is YFSETQ in the germline V gene. The CDR3 runs 15 residues. The trim removed 4 bases at V and 2 bases at J, leaving 5 bases unmatched. Here the CDR3 DNA reads TGCGCCAGCAGCCCACTAGCGGGGGCCCCCTACGAGCAGTACTTC. Translating gives CASSPLAGAPYEQYF. The complete variable domain, with remaining parts taken from reference TRBV5-1 and TRBJ2-7, reads KAGVTQTPRYLIKTRGQQVTLSCSPISGHRSVSWYQQTPGQGLQFLFEYFSETQRNKGNFPGRFSGRQFSNSRSEMNVSTLELGDSALYLCASSPLAGAPYEQYFGPGTRLTVT.

This clonotype was counted at least ten times. The rearrangement links TRBV12-3 or TRBV12-4 to TRBJ2-1; D possibly corresponds to TRBD1 (5 bases). The length of the CDR3 is 13 residues. The V end was cut by 9 bases, the J end by 5 bases, with 14 bases between. The CDR3 DNA reads TGTGCCAGTAGGAGTGGCAGGGACAATGAGCAGTTCTTC. Its protein product is CASRSGRDNEQFF.

The CDR3 bases are TGTGCCAGCAGCCCCCTCGGACTGAGCACAGATACGCAGTATTTT. It encodes CASSPLGLSTDTQYF. The chain uses TRBV7-9 and TRBJ2-3; D might be TRBD2 (5 bases). Trimming pared 5 bases from V and 0 bases from J, leaving 12 bases between. In germline, CDR1 is SEHNR, CDR2 FQNEAQ (reference sequence). The CDR3 extends over 15 amino acids. The full variable domain, rest sourced from reference TRBV7-9 and TRBJ2-3, is DTGVSQNPRHKITKRGQNVTFRCDPISEHNRLYWYRQTLGQGPEFLTYFQNEAQLEKSRLLSDRFSAERPKGSFSTLEIQRTEQGDSAMYLCASSPLGLSTDTQYFGPGTRLTVL.

The chain joins TRBV6-1 to TRBJ2-4; possibly TRBD1 for D (6 bases). This CDR3 has 14 amino acids. V lost 7 bases, J lost 0 bases, and 10 bases lay in between. Germline V CDR1 and CDR2: MNHNS, SASEGT. CDR3 in amino acids: CASTRQEAKNIQYF. As DNA, the CDR3 is TGTGCCAGCACCAGACAGGAAGCCAAAAACATTCAGTACTTC.

This clonotype was picked up many times. This chain connects TRBV5-1 to TRBJ2-7, with 8 bases fitting TRBD1. The junction had 6 bases not matched to a gene; V was cut back by 3 bases and J by 4 bases. The V gene's germline CDR1 is SGHRS and CDR2 YFSETQ. The CDR3 has 14 residues. As DNA, the CDR3 is TGCGCCAGCAGCTGGAACAGGGGGAGGTACGAGCAGTACTTC. Protein: CASSWNRGRYEQYF.

The genes are TRBV11-2 and TRBJ2-7; D is undetermined. Germline CDR1 reads SGHAT; CDR2 reads FQNNGV. The CDR3 runs to 14 residues. V was shortened by 5 bases and J by 3 bases, with 14 bases between the two germline ends. The CDR3 DNA reads as TGTGCCAGCAGCGCTAGTGCAGCCAACTACGAGCAGTACTTC. Amino acids: CASSASAANYEQYF.

This clonotype was seen repeatedly, ten times or more. This chain joins TRBV2 and TRBJ2-7, with 9 bases lining up with TRBD1. Trimming removed 11 bases from V and 6 bases from J; junction bases left unmatched: 17. Germline-derived CDR1 and CDR2 are SNHLY and FYNNEI. This CDR3 has 15 amino acids. CDR3 region: CADAPDRGSTGEQYF. CDR3 sequence (DNA): TGTGCCGACGCCCCGGACAGGGGTTCGACGGGCGAGCAGTACTTC.

This clonotype was counted at least ten times. V and J are TRBV20-1 and TRBJ2-7; TRBD1 matches at 9 bases. The CDR3 is 13 amino acids. Germline V gives CDR1 DFQATT, CDR2 SNEGSKA (reference sequence). J gave up 4 bases and V 5 bases, and 6 bases lay outside the gene matches. The CDR3 nucleotides are TGCAGTGCTTCGGGACAGGGCGGGTACGAGCAGTACGTC. Translated: CSASGQGGYEQYV.

This clonotype was seen a few times. J is TRBJ1-2 and V is TRBV4-2, with a tentative D call TRBD1 (6 bases). Germline lookup yields CDR1 LGHNA and CDR2 YNFKEQ. This CDR3 has 16 amino acids. Between the trimmed V and J ends, which lost 2 bases and 4 bases, there was a span of 17 bases. CDR3 bases: TGTGCCAGCAGCCAAAGCGAACAGGGATATGGCTATGGCTACACCTTC. This encodes CASSQSEQGYGYGYTF.

This clonotype was counted at least ten times. The chain links TRBV6-5 to TRBJ2-7; tentative D call: TRBD1 (6 bases). The length of the CDR3 is 14 residues. CDR1 is MNHEY, CDR2 SVGAGI, per germline. With 1 base removed from V and 5 bases from J, the gap between germline ends came to 12 bases. The CDR3 DNA is TGTGCCAGCAGTTACTGGGGGCAGGGAGACGAGCAGTACTTC. Its protein is CASSYWGQGDEQYF.

This clonotype was picked up many times. The chain is built from TRBV4-2 and TRBJ2-3, with TRBD2 matching over 10 bases. After removal of 0 bases from V and 3 bases from J, the junction contained 0 bases not matched to a gene. Germline V gene lookup returns CDR1 LGHNA and CDR2 YNFKEQ. The CDR3 is 15 amino acids. Here the CDR3 DNA reads TGTGCCAGCAGCCAAGAGGGACTAGCGACAGATACGCAGTATTTT. It translates to CASSQEGLATDTQYF.

There are many counts of this clonotype. The chain recombines TRBV30 with TRBJ1-1; D is unclear. Trimming took off 4 bases at V and 2 bases at J, with 11 bases between the two ends. This CDR3 has 13 amino acids. The V gene's germline CDR1 is GTSNPN and CDR2 SVGIG (reference sequence). CDR3 DNA: TGTGCCTGGATTCGTGGATCTAACACTGAAGCTTTCTTT. Its protein is CAWIRGSNTEAFF.

This clonotype was picked up a small number of times. The V and J genes are TRBV6-5 and TRBJ1-3; weak D call: TRBD1 (5 bases). Per germline, CDR1 MNHEY and CDR2 SVGAGI. CDR3 size: 14 residues. V was clipped by 4 bases and J by 2 bases, with 9 bases between them. The CDR3 nucleotides read TGTGCCAGCAGTTTGGGGCCGGCTGGAAACACCATATATTTT. Protein sequence: CASSLGPAGNTIYF.

The chain couples TRBV5-1 to TRBJ1-3; D ambiguous. Trimming cost V 0 bases and J 1 base, with 5 bases left between them. The CDR3 runs 14 residues. Germline values: CDR1 SGHRS, CDR2 YFSETQ. The CDR3 spells CASSLGRSGNTIYF. The CDR3 region has the DNA TGCGCCAGCAGCTTGGGGAGGTCTGGAAACACCATATATTTT.

This chain connects TRBV11-2 to TRBJ2-3; 7 bases are a match to TRBD1. The germline V gene encodes CDR1 SGHAT and CDR2 FQNNGV. This CDR3 contains 14 residues. J was trimmed by 4 bases and V by 7 bases; bases with no gene match: 8. The CDR3 DNA reads as TGTGCCAGCATCGAACAGGGGTACGCAGATACGCAGTATTTT. Translated, it gives CASIEQGYADTQYF.

This clonotype was seen repeatedly, ten times or more. V is TRBV7-2 and J is TRBJ1-1; D is undetermined. V dropped 2 bases and J dropped 0 bases, with 10 bases sitting between them. The CDR3 consists of 15 residues. CDR1 and CDR2 from the germline V gene are SGHTA and FQGNSA. This chain's CDR3 is CASSLSGRMNTEAFF. CDR3 DNA sequence: TGTGCCAGCAGCTTAAGTGGGCGGATGAACACTGAAGCTTTCTTT. Filled out from reference TRBV7-2 and TRBJ1-1, the complete variable domain reads GAGVSQSPSNKVTEKGKDVELRCDPISGHTALYWYRQSLGQGLEFLIYFQGNSAPDKSGLPSDRFSAERTGGSVSTLTIQRTQQEDSAVYLCASSLSGRMNTEAFFGQGTRLTVV.